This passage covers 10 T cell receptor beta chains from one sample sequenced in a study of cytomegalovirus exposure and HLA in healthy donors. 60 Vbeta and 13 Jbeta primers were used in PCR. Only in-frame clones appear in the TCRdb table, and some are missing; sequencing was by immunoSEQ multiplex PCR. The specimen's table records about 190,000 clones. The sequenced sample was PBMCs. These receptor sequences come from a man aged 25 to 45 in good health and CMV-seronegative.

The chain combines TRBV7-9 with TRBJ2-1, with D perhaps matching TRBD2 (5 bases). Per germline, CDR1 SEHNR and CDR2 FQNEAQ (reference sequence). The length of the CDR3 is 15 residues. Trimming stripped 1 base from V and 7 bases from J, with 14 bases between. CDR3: CASSLVLVPSNEQFF. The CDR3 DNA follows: TGTGCCAGCAGCTTAGTACTAGTACCTTCGAATGAGCAGTTCTTC. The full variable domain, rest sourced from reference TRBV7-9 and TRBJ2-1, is DTGVSQNPRHKITKRGQNVTFRCDPISEHNRLYWYRQTLGQGPEFLTYFQNEAQLEKSRLLSDRFSAERPKGSFSTLEIQRTEQGDSAMYLCASSLVLVPSNEQFFGPGTRLTVL.

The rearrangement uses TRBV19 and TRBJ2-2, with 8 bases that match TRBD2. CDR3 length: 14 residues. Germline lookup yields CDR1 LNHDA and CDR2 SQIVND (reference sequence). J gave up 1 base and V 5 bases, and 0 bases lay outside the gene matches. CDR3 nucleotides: TGTGCCAGTAGTGCGGGAGGGAACACCGGGGAGCTGTTTTTT. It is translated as CASSAGGNTGELFF.

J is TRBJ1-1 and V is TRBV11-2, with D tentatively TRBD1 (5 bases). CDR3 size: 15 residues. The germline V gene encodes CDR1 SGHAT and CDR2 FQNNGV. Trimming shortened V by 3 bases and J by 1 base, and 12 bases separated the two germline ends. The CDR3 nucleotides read TGTGCCAGCAGCTTGGGGGGATTGGGGAACACTGAAGCTTTCTTT. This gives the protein CASSLGGLGNTEAFF.

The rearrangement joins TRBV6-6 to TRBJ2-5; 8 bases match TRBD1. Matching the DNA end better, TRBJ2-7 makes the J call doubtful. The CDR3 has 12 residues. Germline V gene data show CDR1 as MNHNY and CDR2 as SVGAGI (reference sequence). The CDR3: CASSGQGYEQYF. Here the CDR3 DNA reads TGTGCCAGCAGCGGACAGGGCTACGAGCAGTACTTC.

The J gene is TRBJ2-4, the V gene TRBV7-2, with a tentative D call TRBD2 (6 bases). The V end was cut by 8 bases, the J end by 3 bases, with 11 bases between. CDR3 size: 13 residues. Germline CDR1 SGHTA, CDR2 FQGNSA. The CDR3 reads CASSDYLKNIQYF. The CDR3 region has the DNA TGTGCCAGCTCGGACTACCTCAAAAACATTCAGTACTTC.

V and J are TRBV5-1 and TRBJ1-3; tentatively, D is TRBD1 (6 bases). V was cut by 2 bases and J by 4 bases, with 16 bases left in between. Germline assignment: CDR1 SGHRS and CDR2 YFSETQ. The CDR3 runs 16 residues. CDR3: CASSLQGNIGGNTIYF. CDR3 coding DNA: TGCGCCAGCAGCTTACAGGGAAATATTGGGGGAAACACCATATATTTT.

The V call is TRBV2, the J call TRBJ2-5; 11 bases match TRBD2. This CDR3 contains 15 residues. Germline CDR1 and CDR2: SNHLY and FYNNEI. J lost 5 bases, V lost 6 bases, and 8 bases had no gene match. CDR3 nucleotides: TGTGCCAGCAGGGCCATAGCGGGAGGGCCGGAGACCCAGTACTTC. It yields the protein CASRAIAGGPETQYF.

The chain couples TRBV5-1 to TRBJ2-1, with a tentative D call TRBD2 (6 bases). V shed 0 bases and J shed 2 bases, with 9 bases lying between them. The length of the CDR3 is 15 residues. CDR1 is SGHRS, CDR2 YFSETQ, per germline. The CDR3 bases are TGCGCCAGCAGCTTGGGTAGCGGAACCTACAATGAGCAGTTCTTC. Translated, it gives CASSLGSGTYNEQFF.

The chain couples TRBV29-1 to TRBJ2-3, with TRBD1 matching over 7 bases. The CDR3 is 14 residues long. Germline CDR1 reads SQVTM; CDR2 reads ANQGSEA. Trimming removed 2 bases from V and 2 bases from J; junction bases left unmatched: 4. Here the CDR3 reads CSVEPDRATDTQYF. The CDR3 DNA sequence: TGCAGCGTTGAACCCGACAGGGCCACAGATACGCAGTATTTT.

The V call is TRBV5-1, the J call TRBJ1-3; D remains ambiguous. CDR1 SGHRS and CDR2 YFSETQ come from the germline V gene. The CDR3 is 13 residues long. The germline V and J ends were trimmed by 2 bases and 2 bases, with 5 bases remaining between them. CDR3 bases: TGCGCCAGCAGCTTAACAGCTGGAAACACCATATATTTT. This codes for CASSLTAGNTIYF.